This T cell receptor (beta chain) stems from a study of T cell repertoires in cytomegalovirus infection. Background on the study: Matching HLA type and CMV infection were both indicated by public TCR beta signatures. Points from the study as a whole: Individuals carrying CMV plus the relevant HLA were identified by cumulative frequency of public TCR beta families. The ex vivo response was dominated by HLA-C-restricted CMV-specific TCR beta clonotypes.

The germline V gene has CDR1 DFQATT and CDR2 SNEGSKA (reference sequence). CDR3 length: 14 amino acids. Deletions cut 4 bases from V and 4 bases from J, with 14 bases between. TCRdb called the reads again in MiXCR, with one record for every CDR3 protein. The table has 150,000 to 200,000 distinct CDR3 sequences, roughly an eighth seen once. This clonotype was recorded many times. Its antigen is not known. The sequencing sample was made of PBMCs. The clonotype originates from a human donor in good health (CMV status not recorded). Some clones in this sample may be carry-over from other donors' samples. V is TRBV20-1 and J is TRBJ1-5; D is unclear. The DNA for the CDR3 is TGCAGTGCTAAGGACCCCCTCCTTAATCAGCCCCAGCATTTT. Translated: CSAKDPLLNQPQHF.